This TCR beta chain comes out of a study of CD8 T cells in ankylosing spondylitis. Study results and caveats: It appeared that ankylosing spondylitis blood was characterized by a TCR beta motif of under ten highly homologous variants. There was reportedly significant enrichment of clones that were disease-linked in matched ankylosing spondylitis synovial fluid. Both synovial fluid and blood in reactive arthritis had previously been reported to carry some motif variants. Disease-linked clones displayed a CD8+ phenotype and appeared relatively rarely in peripheral blood.

This CDR3 region has 14 residues. The V gene end was trimmed by 7 bases and the J gene end by 7 bases; junction bases not matched to a gene: 12. Germline V gives CDR1 MNHNS, CDR2 SASEGT. Via MiXCR, TCRdb re-called the 5' RACE reads, giving one row per CDR3 protein. Here the sample spans approximately 540,000 distinct CDR3 sequences, roughly 12% being singletons. This clonotype occurred a few times. Its antigen is as yet unknown. The source of this sequence is a male donor with ankylosing spondylitis. Material: blood, either unsorted or a sorted T cell fraction (not recorded which). V and J are TRBV6-1 and TRBJ1-1; 7 positions agree with TRBD1. The CDR3 here is CASTTGGGLGEAFF. In nucleotides, the CDR3 is TGTGCCAGCACCACCGGAGGGGGCCTCGGTGAAGCTTTCTTT.